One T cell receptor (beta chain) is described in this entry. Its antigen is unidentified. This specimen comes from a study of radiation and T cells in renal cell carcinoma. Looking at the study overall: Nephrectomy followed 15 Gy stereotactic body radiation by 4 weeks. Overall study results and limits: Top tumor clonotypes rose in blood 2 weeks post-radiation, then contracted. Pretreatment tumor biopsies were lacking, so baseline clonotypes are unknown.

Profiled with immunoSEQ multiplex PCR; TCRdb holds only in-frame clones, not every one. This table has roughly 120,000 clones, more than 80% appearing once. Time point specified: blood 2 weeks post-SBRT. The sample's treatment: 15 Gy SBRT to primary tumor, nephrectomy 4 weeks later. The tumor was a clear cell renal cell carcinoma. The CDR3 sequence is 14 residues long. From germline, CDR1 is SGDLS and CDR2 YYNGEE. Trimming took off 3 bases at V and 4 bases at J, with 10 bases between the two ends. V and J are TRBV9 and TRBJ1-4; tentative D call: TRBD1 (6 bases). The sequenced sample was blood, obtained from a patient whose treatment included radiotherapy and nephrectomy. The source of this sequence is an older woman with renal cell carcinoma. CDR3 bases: TGTGCCAGCAGCGGCCGGGACAATAATGAAAAACTGTTTTTT. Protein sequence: CASSGRDNNEKLFF. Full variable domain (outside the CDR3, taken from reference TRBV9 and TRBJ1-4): DSGVTQTPKHLITATGQRVTLRCSPRSGDLSVYWYQQSLDQGLQFLIQYYNGEERAKGNILERFSAQQFPDLHSELNLSSLELGDSALYFCASSGRDNNEKLFFGSGTQLSVL.